The source of this T cell receptor (beta chain) is a study of blood T cell repertoires in COVID-19. Cohort 3 donors were reported recovered after two negative PCRs, clearance, or symptom resolution. The trim removed 3 bases at V and 7 bases at J, leaving 6 bases unmatched. There are 14 residues in the CDR3. The germline V gene has CDR1 MNHEY and CDR2 SMNVEV (reference sequence). The repertoire was sequenced with immunoSEQ multiplex PCR; TCRdb's copy has only in-frame clones and lacks some. The sample has around 200,000 clones, 88% seen once. Sequenced material: PBMCs or T cells enriched from blood (not recorded which). The TCR sequence derives from a woman aged 25 to 45 who had recovered from COVID-19. This chain links TRBV27 with TRBJ1-2; 9 nucleotides match TRBD1. The CDR3 region is CASSFSRDRAGYTF. The CDR3 DNA is TGTGCCAGCAGTTTTTCCAGGGACAGGGCTGGCTACACCTTC.